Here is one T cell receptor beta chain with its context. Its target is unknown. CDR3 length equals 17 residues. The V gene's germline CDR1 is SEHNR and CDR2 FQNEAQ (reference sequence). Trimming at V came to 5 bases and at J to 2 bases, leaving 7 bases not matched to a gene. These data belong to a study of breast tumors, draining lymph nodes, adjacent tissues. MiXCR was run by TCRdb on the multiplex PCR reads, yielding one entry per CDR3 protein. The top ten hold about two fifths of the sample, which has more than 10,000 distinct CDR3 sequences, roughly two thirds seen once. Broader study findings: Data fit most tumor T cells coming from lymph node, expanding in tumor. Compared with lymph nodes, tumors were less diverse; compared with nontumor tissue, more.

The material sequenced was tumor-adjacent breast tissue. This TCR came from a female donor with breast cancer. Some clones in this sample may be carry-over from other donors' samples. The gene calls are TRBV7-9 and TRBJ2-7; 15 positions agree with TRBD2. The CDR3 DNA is TGTGCCAGCAGCAGCACTTGGACTAGCGGGAGGGCCTACGAGCAGTACTTC. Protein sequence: CASSSTWTSGRAYEQYF.